These 4 T cell receptor beta chains were all obtained from the same sample, sequenced in a study of blood T cells in healthy people across ages. A second PCR of roughly 7 to 11 cycles used a sample-barcoded 5' primer and a J-beta primer mix. A single record per CDR3 protein comes from TCRdb applying MiXCR to the 5' RACE reads. The table records over a million distinct CDR3 sequences, roughly 43% of them present only once. Sequenced input: blood. The receptors stem from a woman between 18 and 29 years old in good health.

The rearrangement links TRBV6-2 or TRBV6-3 to TRBJ1-5; a possible D gene is TRBD1 (5 bases). Germline CDR1 and CDR2: MNHEY and SVGEGT. The V end lost 6 bases, the J end lost 1 base, and 16 bases lay between the germline ends. This CDR3 contains 16 residues. The CDR3 protein is CASSRPWGSSNQPQHF. DNA for the CDR3: TGTGCCAGCAGCCGACCATGGGGGTCGAGCAATCAGCCCCAGCATTTT.

The V call is TRBV7-2, the J call TRBJ1-6; D gene unclear. Germline loops: CDR1 SGHTA, CDR2 FQGNSA. V was cut by 10 bases and J by 14 bases, with 18 bases left in between. The CDR3 loop spans 12 amino acids. As DNA, the CDR3 is TGTGCCAACAGTTATCTCATGCTCACCCTCCACTTT. Amino acids: CANSYLMLTLHF.

V usage is TRBV6-6 and J usage is TRBJ2-2, with 7 bases matching TRBD1. The CDR3 is 14 amino acids. V was clipped by 8 bases and J by 2 bases; unmatched bases: 5. In germline, CDR1 is MNHNY, CDR2 SVGAGI (reference sequence). The CDR3, as DNA: TGTGCCAGCTGCCGGGACAGAAACACCGGGGAGCTGTTTTTT. Its protein product is CASCRDRNTGELFF.

The genes are TRBV15 and TRBJ2-2; D is ambiguous. CDR1 is LNHNV and CDR2 is YYDKDF in the germline V gene (reference sequence). The CDR3 has 15 residues. V was pared by 0 bases and J by 5 bases, with 10 bases between. The CDR3, as DNA: TGTGCCACCAGCAGAGAATTTATAGAGACCGGGGAGCTGTTTTTT. Translation: CATSREFIETGELFF.